The entry that follows covers one T cell receptor (beta chain) sequence. The protocol was immunoSEQ multiplex PCR, while the TCRdb copy is restricted to in-frame clones and leaves out a portion. The table has 100,000 to 150,000 clones, more than 90% seen once; the top ten hold roughly 1%. Germline CDR1 and CDR2: LGHDT and YNNKEL (reference sequence). The CDR3 sequence is 15 residues long. The V gene end was trimmed by 0 bases and the J gene end by 7 bases; junction bases not matched to a gene: 4. These data originate in a study of T cell responses to AZD1222 COVID-19 vaccine. V usage is TRBV3-1 (or the pseudogene TRBV3-2) and J usage is TRBJ2-3, with 10 bases matching TRBD2. The sequenced sample was peripheral blood, obtained 28 days after the second AZD1222 dose. The sequence was collected from an adult who received the AZD1222 COVID-19 vaccine. The CDR3 nucleotides are TGTGCCAGCAGCCAAGAGAGCGGGAGGGCCTATACGCAGTATTTT. It codes for CASSQESGRAYTQYF.